The present TCR beta chain was sequenced within a study of PD-L1 blockade in urothelial cancer. As for the study in general: Patients had received 0 to 3 prior chemotherapy regimens. T cell content in blood samples showed a median of about 140,000. Study-level results: Durable-benefit cases showed more tumor-associated blood clone expansion at 3 weeks.

Worth noting for this clone: The antigen remains unidentified.

The trim removed 4 bases at V and 3 bases at J, leaving 11 bases unmatched. The CDR3 is made up of 16 amino acids. Germline V CDR1 and CDR2: SGHNT, YYREEE (reference sequence). Patients were diagnosed with urothelial carcinoma, either locally advanced or metastatic. Data came from immunoSEQ multiplex PCR; TCRdb stores just in-frame clones and leaves some out. The table has some 47,000 clones, around 80% seen once. Here the sequenced sample was PBMCs, taken around atezolizumab (anti-PD-L1) treatment. The clonotype comes from a man between 65 and 85 years old with urothelial cancer. V usage is TRBV5-4 and J usage is TRBJ2-7; 9 bases fit TRBD1. The CDR3 coding sequence is TGTGCCAGCAGCGGATTGGGACAGGGTACTTACTACGAGCAGTACTTC. The encoded protein is CASSGLGQGTYYEQYF. The variable domain in full, completed from reference TRBV5-4 and TRBJ2-7, reads ETGVTQSPTHLIKTRGQQVTLRCSSQSGHNTVSWYQQALGQGPQFIFQYYREEENGRGNFPPRFSGLQFPNYSSELNVNALELDDSALYLCASSGLGQGTYYEQYFGPGTRLTVT.